The clone carrying this T cell receptor beta chain was counted at least ten times. This CDR3 is 17 amino acids long. Germline CDR1 and CDR2: DFQATT and SNEGSKA (reference sequence). J lost 2 bases, V lost 3 bases, and 11 bases had no gene match. Regarding time point: patch test 3, about 24 weeks after DPC sensitization. The treatment is: therapeutic diphenylcyclopropenone sensitization with weekly scalp DPC. One entry per CDR3 protein, called by TCRdb with MiXCR from the RACE reads. This repertoire shows about 82,000 distinct CDR3 sequences, roughly 13% found once; its top ten account for 4.5% to 6%. This sample is part of a study of human T cells and chemical hapten exposure.

Sequenced material: whole blood, taken in connection with sensitization to the hapten diphenylcyclopropenone (DPC). The TCR sequence derives from a woman in her fifties or sixties with alopecia areata. Some clones in this sample may be carry-over from other donors' samples. The rearrangement links TRBV20-1 to TRBJ2-1; TRBD2 matches 9 bases. The CDR3, as DNA: TGCAGTGCTAGTGGAGGACTAGCGACCCAGACCTACAATGAGCAGTTCTTC. The encoded protein is CSASGGLATQTYNEQFF.